What follows describes a single T cell receptor (beta chain). The antigen this receptor binds is unknown. No qualities accompany the bases; no much larger clone lies one base away. The library came from the immunoSEQ multiplex PCR assay. The table was pulled from immuneACCESS by TCRdb, which kept in-frame rearrangements only. Such tables lose some clones; where checked, under half of the loss comes from unresolved V genes, and the rest has no known cause. Present in this sample are around 37,000 clones, about 88% of which were seen just once. In total, the top ten clones hold around 7.3% of the sample. This entry belongs to a study of T cell changes during pregnancy in multiple sclerosis (dated by TCRdb to 2018 to 2020). Study-level background: In women with multiple sclerosis, the researchers looked at how the T cell repertoire shifted as pregnancy progressed.

CDR1 SQVTM and CDR2 ANQGSEA are derived from the germline V gene. At the junction V is shortened by 6 bases and J by 2 bases, with 11 bases in between. From its cysteine to its phenylalanine, the CDR3 spans 12 amino acids. Only CDR3 DNA is held: 36 bases, read in frame from base 1. The source is a female donor with multiple sclerosis, enrolled in a pregnancy study. The chain links TRBV29-1 with TRBJ2-7, and possibly TRBD1, on 6 matching bases. The starting material was CD8+ T cells from peripheral blood mononuclear cells, obtained in the third trimester of pregnancy. The DNA sequence reads TGCAGCGTCGCAGGGGCCCCCTACGAGCAGTACTTC. This gives the protein CSVAGAPYEQYF.